The 23 T cell receptor beta chains presented below share a single source sample, sequenced in a study of blood T cell repertoires in COVID-19. TCRdb's table, derived via immunoSEQ multiplex PCR, lists solely in-frame clones and lacks some. The table shows under 200,000 clones, with 70% to 90% occurring only once. The sample taken for sequencing was peripheral blood. The source of these receptors is a woman in her sixties or seventies with COVID-19, enrolled during active disease.

The gene calls are TRBV3-1 (or the pseudogene TRBV3-2) and TRBJ2-7; maybe TRBD1 (7 bases). The V and J ends lost 4 bases and 0 bases respectively, with 25 bases between them. CDR1 and CDR2 (germline): LGHDT, YNNKEL (reference sequence). This CDR3 contains 19 residues. The CDR3: CASSLKGTALARSSYEQYF. The CDR3 nucleotides are TGTGCCAGCAGCCTTAAAGGGACAGCTCTAGCGAGGAGCTCCTACGAGCAGTACTTC.

This clone has a single count. The genes are TRBV30 and TRBJ1-1; D call uncertain. The CDR3 consists of 11 residues. V was cut by 0 bases and J by 11 bases, with 10 bases left in between. Germline V gives CDR1 GTSNPN, CDR2 SVGIG (reference sequence). This CDR3 reads CAWSVSGEAFF. CDR3 nucleotides: TGTGCCTGGAGTGTCTCGGGAGAGGCTTTCTTT.

J is TRBJ2-1 and V is TRBV20-1, with 11 bases identical to TRBD2. Germline assignment: CDR1 DFQATT and CDR2 SNEGSKA (reference sequence). There are 14 residues in the CDR3. Unmatched junction bases numbered 5, after V lost 6 bases and J lost 4 bases. The CDR3 sequence is CSASGTSGYNEQFF. The DNA of the CDR3 is TGCAGTGCCAGTGGGACTAGCGGTTACAATGAGCAGTTCTTC.

This rearrangement joins TRBV28 to TRBJ2-2; 8 bases are shared with TRBD1. Germline V CDR1 and CDR2: MDHEN, SYDVKM. After removal of 6 bases from V and 7 bases from J, the junction contained 7 bases not matched to a gene. The CDR3 has 14 residues. CDR3 coding DNA: TGTGCCAGCAGGGCAGGGGGCCGAGGCGGGGAGCTGTTTTTT. The encoded protein is CASRAGGRGGELFF.

V is TRBV4-2 and J is TRBJ1-1; tentatively, D is TRBD1 (6 bases). Germline values: CDR1 LGHNA, CDR2 YNFKEQ. The CDR3 contains 16 residues. V was pared by 2 bases and J by 4 bases, with 17 bases between. CDR3 protein: CASSQIPGAKGTEAFF. For the CDR3, the DNA is TGTGCCAGCAGCCAAATACCAGGGGCTAAGGGCACTGAAGCTTTCTTT.

This chain connects TRBV19 to TRBJ1-4, with no clear D. Germline V gives CDR1 LNHDA, CDR2 SQIVND (reference sequence). The CDR3 totals 15 residues. The V end was cut by 6 bases, the J end by 8 bases, with 19 bases between. CDR3 in amino acids: CASSRWTDSGEKLFF. CDR3 DNA sequence: TGTGCCAGTAGCCGGTGGACGGACTCGGGAGAAAAACTGTTTTTT.

A single count supports this clone. The V and J genes are TRBV5-4 and TRBJ2-7, with 12 bases lining up with TRBD2. The CDR3 is made up of 16 amino acids. CDR1 is SGHNT and CDR2 is YYREEE in the germline V gene (reference sequence). The V gene end was trimmed by 4 bases and the J gene end by 3 bases; junction bases not matched to a gene: 8. Written as DNA, the CDR3 is TGTGCCAGCAGCGTAGGACGGACTAGCGGGAACTACGAGCAGTACTTC. This encodes CASSVGRTSGNYEQYF.

CDR3 region: CASSSGGNSPLHF. CDR3 in DNA: TGTGCCAGCAGTTCGGGGGGTAATTCACCCCTCCACTTT. This chain uses TRBV6-6 with TRBJ1-6; D is possibly TRBD1 (5 bases). The CDR3 spans 13 residues. V lost 4 bases to trimming and J lost 6 bases, with 7 bases between them. Looked up from germline, CDR1 is MNHNY and CDR2 is SVGAGI (reference sequence).

The gene calls are TRBV19 and TRBJ2-2, with D perhaps matching TRBD1 (6 bases). The CDR3 loop spans 14 amino acids. Germline loops: CDR1 LNHDA, CDR2 SQIVND (reference sequence). The V end was cut by 6 bases, the J end by 6 bases, with 14 bases between. The DNA for the CDR3 is TGTGCCAGTAGCCTACAGGGAAGCGCCGGGGAGCTGTTTTTT. As protein: CASSLQGSAGELFF.

This chain links TRBV7-9 with TRBJ2-7; D remains ambiguous. The V gene lost 4 bases and the J gene lost 7 bases, with 20 bases spanning the gap. CDR3 length: 15 amino acids. The germline V gene has CDR1 SEHNR and CDR2 FQNEAQ (reference sequence). CDR3 sequence reads: CASSSLPTLRKEQYF. For the CDR3, the DNA is TGTGCCAGCAGCTCCTTACCTACCCTACGTAAGGAGCAGTACTTC.

This chain uses TRBV19 with TRBJ2-7; 14 nucleotides line up with TRBD2. V was pared by 10 bases and J by 4 bases, with 6 bases of the junction left unmatched. In germline, CDR1 is LNHDA, CDR2 SQIVND (reference sequence). CDR3 length: 14 amino acids. The CDR3 sequence is CATGTSGRPYEQYF. In DNA, the CDR3 is TGTGCCACCGGGACTAGCGGGAGACCGTACGAGCAGTACTTC.

V is TRBV7-8 and J is TRBJ2-3; D is unclear. The ends were cut back, 5 bases at V and 4 bases at J, with 7 bases in the middle. Germline CDR1 and CDR2: SGHVS and FQNEAQ. The CDR3 loop spans 12 amino acids. The CDR3 loop reads CASSRSPDTQYF. The DNA for the CDR3 is TGTGCCAGCAGCCGGAGTCCAGATACGCAGTATTTT.

J is TRBJ2-2 and V is TRBV9; weak D call: TRBD2 (5 bases). The CDR3 runs 13 residues. Germline V gene data show CDR1 as SGDLS and CDR2 as YYNGEE. V was shortened by 4 bases and J by 6 bases, with 10 bases between the two germline ends. The CDR3 sequence is CASSSWGAGELFF. The DNA of the CDR3 is TGTGCCAGCAGCTCCTGGGGAGCCGGGGAGCTGTTTTTT.

This rearrangement joins TRBV5-1 to TRBJ1-2, with D perhaps TRBD1 (5 bases). From germline, CDR1 is SGHRS and CDR2 YFSETQ. The CDR3 extends over 15 amino acids. The V end was cut by 3 bases, the J end by 4 bases, with 16 bases between. This CDR3 reads CASSSGGSGIYGYTF. DNA of the CDR3: TGCGCCAGCAGCTCCGGGGGGTCAGGGATCTATGGCTACACCTTC.

The rearrangement uses TRBV9 and TRBJ2-7; D unclear. The CDR3 length is 11 residues. Trimming removed 4 bases at V and 6 bases at J, with 8 bases between. CDR1 is SGDLS and CDR2 is YYNGEE in the germline V gene. CDR3 in DNA: TGTGCCAGCAGCAGGTCAGGCGAGCAGTACTTC. This translates into CASSRSGEQYF.

This chain joins TRBV9 and TRBJ1-1; D may be TRBD1 (5 bases). Germline V gene sequence: CDR1 SGDLS, CDR2 YYNGEE. This CDR3 is built from 15 residues. The V gene lost 0 bases and the J gene lost 5 bases, with 14 bases spanning the gap. The CDR3 is CASSVATGLGTEAFF. For the CDR3, the DNA is TGTGCCAGCAGCGTAGCTACAGGCCTGGGGACTGAAGCTTTCTTT.

V gene TRBV30 combines with J gene TRBJ1-3; tentatively, D is TRBD1 (5 bases). Germline V lookup: CDR1 GTSNPN, CDR2 SVGIG (reference sequence). The CDR3 totals 16 residues. The CDR3 nucleotides are TGTGCTTTTGGGGGGGGGAACAGAATAGCTGGAAACACCATATATTTT. Its translation is CAFGGGNRIAGNTIYF.

The chain uses TRBV5-6 and TRBJ1-4; 8 nucleotides agree with TRBD1. V shed 4 bases, J shed 8 bases, and the junction held 10 bases outside the gene matches. The CDR3 contains 15 residues. Germline V lookup: CDR1 SGHDT, CDR2 YYEEEE. CDR3 residues: CASSQTGGRDEKLFF. The CDR3 DNA reads TGTGCCAGCAGCCAAACAGGGGGGCGAGACGAAAAACTGTTTTTT.

The V gene is TRBV27, the J gene TRBJ2-7, with D possibly matching TRBD2 (6 bases). The length of the CDR3 is 14 residues. V lost 3 bases and J lost 6, with 15 bases in between. CDR1 is MNHEY and CDR2 is SMNVEV in the germline V gene (reference sequence). CDR3 amino acids: CASSFASRDGEQYF. Here the CDR3 DNA reads TGTGCCAGCAGTTTTGCCTCGCGGGACGGCGAGCAGTACTTC.

The genes are TRBV3-1 (or the pseudogene TRBV3-2) and TRBJ2-6, with TRBD2 matching 8 bases. The CDR3 is 19 residues long. Trimming cost V 1 base and J 4 bases; bases outside gene matches: 12. Germline V CDR1 and CDR2: LGHDT, YNNKEL (reference sequence). The CDR3 DNA is TGTGCCAGCAGCCAAGTGCCACTAGCGGTAACGGCGGGGGCCAACGTCCTGACTTTC. Amino acids: CASSQVPLAVTAGANVLTF.

This chain joins TRBV7-2 and TRBJ2-7, with 7 bases fitting TRBD2. V was clipped by 10 bases and J by 3 bases; unmatched bases: 6. The germline CDR1 and CDR2 sequences are SGHTA and FQGNSA. The length of the CDR3 is 12 residues. The CDR3 region is CAISSGGYEQYF. The CDR3 DNA is TGTGCCATCTCATCGGGGGGCTACGAGCAGTACTTC.

A remark on this clone: In the same sample, other DNA sequences code for this CDR3. The chain recombines TRBV3-1 (or the pseudogene TRBV3-2) with TRBJ1-2; D not resolved. CDR1 LGHDT and CDR2 YNNKEL come from the germline V gene (reference sequence). V lost 1 base and J lost 6, with 6 bases in between. The CDR3 has 12 residues. The chain's CDR3 is CASSQGRDGYTF. The CDR3 DNA reads TGTGCCAGCAGCCAAGGCCGGGATGGCTACACCTTC.

This clone was recorded once. The chain recombines TRBV19 with TRBJ1-5; 7 positions match TRBD1. This CDR3 comprises 15 residues. The ends lost 9 bases at V and 3 bases at J; junction bases unmatched: 11. Germline loops: CDR1 LNHDA, CDR2 SQIVND (reference sequence). This CDR3 reads CASQARDSFNQPQHF. CDR3 nucleotide sequence: TGTGCCAGCCAGGCCCGGGACAGTTTCAATCAGCCCCAGCATTTT.